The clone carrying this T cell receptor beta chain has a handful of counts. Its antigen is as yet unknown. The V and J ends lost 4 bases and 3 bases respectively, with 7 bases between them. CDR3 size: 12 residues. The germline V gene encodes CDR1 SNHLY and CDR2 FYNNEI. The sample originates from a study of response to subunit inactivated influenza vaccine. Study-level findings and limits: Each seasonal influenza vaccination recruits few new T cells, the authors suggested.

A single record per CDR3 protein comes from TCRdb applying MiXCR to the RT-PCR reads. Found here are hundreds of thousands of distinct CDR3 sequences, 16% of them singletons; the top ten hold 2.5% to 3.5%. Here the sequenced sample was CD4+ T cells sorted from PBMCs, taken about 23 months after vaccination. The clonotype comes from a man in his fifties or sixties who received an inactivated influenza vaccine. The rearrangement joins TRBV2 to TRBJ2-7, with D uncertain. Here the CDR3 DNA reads TGTGCCAGCAGTGCGACGAGCTACGAGCAGTACTTC. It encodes CASSATSYEQYF.